These 18 T cell receptor beta chains were sequenced from one sample in a study of cytotoxic CD8 clonotypes in ibrutinib-treated CLL (dated by TCRdb to about 2021). The library was made by the immunoSEQ multiplex PCR assay. The clones in this table, taken by TCRdb from immuneACCESS, are in-frame only. Not every clone is retained; where verified, under half of the shortfall comes from an unresolved V gene, and the cause of the rest is unknown. This sample comprises around 130,000 clones, roughly 84% of them detected only once. In total, the top ten clones hold roughly 3.5% of the sample. This sample's time point label indicates: roughly 2 years on ibrutinib. The source was PBMCs, collected after 24 months of ibrutinib treatment. The receptors were gathered from a human donor with chronic lymphocytic leukemia.

The chain has TRBV28 and TRBJ2-3; D call uncertain. The CDR3 length is 16 residues. V shed 2 bases and J shed 3 bases, with 15 bases lying between them. Germline loops: CDR1 MDHEN, CDR2 SYDVKM. Written as DNA, the CDR3 is TGTGCCAGCAGTTTAGGTCGGATGCTGGGGACAGATACGCAGTATTTT. Encoded protein: CASSLGRMLGTDTQYF.

The chain links TRBV19 to TRBJ2-1, with D possibly being TRBD1 (6 bases). Germline CDR1 and CDR2: LNHDA and SQIVND (reference sequence). This CDR3 spans 14 amino acids. V shed 9 bases and J shed 5 bases, with 17 bases lying between them. CDR3 bases: TGTGCCAGCCGTTCGATAGGGGGAAACAATGAGCAGTTCTTC. This encodes CASRSIGGNNEQFF.

V is TRBV10-3 and J is TRBJ1-3; D gene uncertain. Between the trimmed V and J ends, which lost 10 bases and 0 bases, there was a span of 16 bases. The CDR3 sequence is 15 residues long. The germline V gene encodes CDR1 ENHRY and CDR2 SYGVKD. The CDR3 nucleotides read TGTGCCACCGTCGACCGGGAAATCTCTGGAAACACCATATATTTT. Translation gives CATVDREISGNTIYF.

The chain links TRBV6-6 to TRBJ1-3, with D possibly TRBD1 on 6 matching bases. Germline lookup yields CDR1 MNHNY and CDR2 SVGAGI (reference sequence). This CDR3 has 15 amino acids. V lost 6 bases and J 3 bases, leaving 15 bases between the germline ends. CDR3 residues: CASRPQGLYGNTIYF. CDR3 nucleotides: TGTGCCAGCAGGCCACAGGGTTTGTATGGAAACACCATATATTTT.

The chain employs TRBV6-1 and TRBJ2-5; tentative D call: TRBD2 (5 bases). Germline CDR1 is MNHNS and CDR2 is SASEGT. CDR3 length: 12 residues. Trimming pared 8 bases from V and 2 bases from J, leaving 9 bases between. The CDR3 DNA is TGTGCCAGCGGACGGGGACAAGAGACCCAGTACTTC. Translation gives CASGRGQETQYF.

The chain couples TRBV5-1 to TRBJ1-1, with D tentatively TRBD1 (6 bases). Trimming pared 0 bases from V and 8 bases from J, leaving 17 bases between. The germline V gene encodes CDR1 SGHRS and CDR2 YFSETQ. This CDR3 has 15 amino acids. The CDR3 DNA reads as TGCGCCAGCAGCTTGGTTGGTGCTGGGGGGGCAGAAGCTTTCTTT. This gives the protein CASSLVGAGGAEAFF.

The chain carries TRBV5-1 and TRBJ2-7, with D uncertain. This CDR3 region has 14 residues. Germline V gene sequence: CDR1 SGHRS, CDR2 YFSETQ. Trimming pared 2 bases from V and 3 bases from J, leaving 12 bases between. For the CDR3, the DNA is TGCGCCAGCAGCTTTGGATTGCCCCGCTACGAGCAGTACTTC. It yields the protein CASSFGLPRYEQYF. The full variable domain, completed using reference TRBV5-1 and TRBJ2-7, is KAGVTQTPRYLIKTRGQQVTLSCSPISGHRSVSWYQQTPGQGLQFLFEYFSETQRNKGNFPGRFSGRQFSNSRSEMNVSTLELGDSALYLCASSFGLPRYEQYFGPGTRLTVT.

The chain carries TRBV5-1 and TRBJ2-1; tentative D call: TRBD1 (5 bases). This CDR3 has 16 residues. Deletions cut 4 bases from V and 0 bases from J, with 14 bases between. Germline CDR1 and CDR2: SGHRS and YFSETQ. The CDR3 nucleotides read TGCGCCAGCAGCCCTCAGACAGAAAGCTCCTACAATGAGCAGTTCTTC. The encoded protein is CASSPQTESSYNEQFF.

The chain recombines TRBV4-1 with TRBJ1-2; 8 bases match TRBD1. CDR3 size: 15 residues. The V and J ends lost 0 bases and 2 bases, in that order; junction bases with no gene match: 2. Germline loops: CDR1 MGHRA, CDR2 YSYEKL. CDR3 nucleotides: TGCGCCAGCAGCCAAGAGGACAGGGCGAACTATGGCTACACCTTC. Its translation: CASSQEDRANYGYTF.

This chain links TRBV6-1 with TRBJ1-1, with unresolved D. This CDR3 region has 14 residues. V dropped 4 bases and J dropped 0 bases, with 9 bases sitting between them. Germline CDR1 is MNHNS and CDR2 is SASEGT. CDR3 DNA sequence: TGTGCCAGCAGTGCGGCAGGATTGAACACTGAAGCTTTCTTT. Translated: CASSAAGLNTEAFF.

This chain uses TRBV11-2 with TRBJ2-3; TRBD1 or TRBD2 may be the D gene (5 bases each). V dropped 2 bases and J dropped 4 bases, with 13 bases sitting between them. The CDR3 spans 15 residues. Germline V CDR1 and CDR2: SGHAT, FQNNGV. CDR3 protein: CASSLTGTWADTQYF. The CDR3 nucleotides read TGTGCCAGCAGCTTAACCGGGACCTGGGCAGATACGCAGTATTTT.

CDR3 in DNA: TGTGCCAGCAGTTTACTTTCGGCACCCCTCCACTTT. This codes for CASSLLSAPLHF. The chain has TRBV27 and TRBJ1-6; D is unresolved. CDR1 is MNHEY, CDR2 SMNVEV, per germline (reference sequence). Trimming took off 2 bases at V and 11 bases at J, with 7 bases between the two ends. The CDR3 contains 12 residues.

The rearrangement uses TRBV14 and TRBJ2-7, with unresolved D. This CDR3 has 14 amino acids. Germline CDR1 SGHDN, CDR2 FVKESK. Deletions cut 3 bases from V and 0 bases from J, with 9 bases between. The CDR3 region is CASSHPSGSYEQYF. The CDR3 DNA is TGTGCCAGCAGCCACCCTAGTGGCTCCTACGAGCAGTACTTC. The entire variable domain, with the rest obtained from reference TRBV14 and TRBJ2-7, is as follows: EAGVTQFPSHSVIEKGQTVTLRCDPISGHDNLYWYRRVMGKEIKFLLHFVKESKQDESGMPNNRFLAERTGGTYSTLKVQPAELEDSGVYFCASSHPSGSYEQYFGPGTRLTVT.

V gene TRBV7-9 combines with J gene TRBJ2-1, with a tentative D call TRBD2 (6 bases). CDR1 and CDR2 (germline): SEHNR, FQNEAQ (reference sequence). The CDR3 contains 15 residues. Trimming left V 1 base short and J 4 bases short, with 11 bases between. CDR3 sequence (DNA): TGTGCCAGCAGCTTAGGGGGGGAACCGTACAATGAGCAGTTCTTC. Amino acid sequence: CASSLGGEPYNEQFF.

This clone is a singleton in its sample. The V gene is TRBV28, the J gene TRBJ2-7; 12 nucleotides agree with TRBD1. Trimming at V came to 5 bases and at J to 4 bases, leaving 6 bases not matched to a gene. The germline V gene has CDR1 MDHEN and CDR2 SYDVKM. The CDR3 spans 15 residues. CDR3 region: CASSVGQGAPYEQYF. CDR3 bases: TGTGCCAGCAGTGTGGGACAGGGGGCTCCGTACGAGCAGTACTTC.

The gene calls are TRBV28 and TRBJ1-1; 9 bases align to TRBD1. The CDR3 has 15 residues. Germline V CDR1 and CDR2: MDHEN, SYDVKM. Trimming removed 3 bases from V and 3 bases from J; junction bases left unmatched: 5. CDR3 nucleotides: TGTGCCAGCAGTTTTGGGACAGGGACGCACACTGAAGCTTTCTTT. Its translation: CASSFGTGTHTEAFF. The complete variable domain, with remaining parts taken from reference TRBV28 and TRBJ1-1, reads DVKVTQSSRYLVKRTGEKVFLECVQDMDHENMFWYRQDPGLGLRLIYFSYDVKMKEKGDIPEGYSVSREKKERFSLILESASTNQTSMYLCASSFGTGTHTEAFFGQGTRLTVV.

The chain employs TRBV5-1 and TRBJ1-5; 8 nucleotides line up with TRBD1. The CDR3 extends over 19 amino acids. The germline V gene encodes CDR1 SGHRS and CDR2 YFSETQ. Trimming at V came to 0 bases and at J to 3 bases, leaving 14 bases not matched to a gene. In DNA, the CDR3 is TGCGCCAGCAGCTTGGTTCCAGCGTCAGGGGGCGCCAACAATCAGCCCCAGCATTTT. Residues: CASSLVPASGGANNQPQHF.

The J gene is TRBJ2-2, the V gene TRBV27; D possibly corresponds to TRBD2 (6 bases). This CDR3 comprises 14 residues. Germline CDR1 MNHEY, CDR2 SMNVEV (reference sequence). Trimming shortened V by 4 bases and J by 1 base, and 7 bases separated the two germline ends. CDR3 sequence reads: CASSYGGNTGELFF. The CDR3 nucleotides read TGTGCCAGCAGTTACGGGGGGAACACCGGGGAGCTGTTTTTT.